This passage covers 19 T cell receptor beta chains from one sample sequenced in a study of CD8+ T cells in alopecia areata. Extracted from the samples, RNA was reverse transcribed into cDNA to serve as the sequencing template. Clones were sequenced by immunoSEQ multiplex PCR, and TCRdb holds only the in-frame ones, with some missing. The sample records about 98,000 clones, around 44% being singletons. Sequenced input: CD4+ T cells sorted from blood. The receptors here all came from a human donor with alopecia areata.

This chain connects TRBV30 to TRBJ1-2; D possibly corresponds to TRBD1 (6 bases). There are 12 residues in the CDR3. Germline values: CDR1 GTSNPN, CDR2 SVGIG (reference sequence). Trimming took off 2 bases at V and 8 bases at J, with 12 bases between the two ends. The DNA of the CDR3 is TGTGCCTGGAGTCGGGGGCCCAGGGGCTACACCTTC. Translation: CAWSRGPRGYTF.

This clone was counted only a few times. The chain links TRBV29-1 to TRBJ2-3; D is unresolved. Trimming shortened V by 7 bases and J by 0 bases, and 5 bases separated the two germline ends. Germline V CDR1 and CDR2: SQVTM, ANQGSEA. The CDR3 has 11 amino acids. The CDR3 loop is CSADSTDTQYF. The CDR3 DNA follows: TGCAGCGCGGACAGCACAGATACGCAGTATTTT.

V usage is TRBV5-1 and J usage is TRBJ2-7; D is ambiguous. From germline, CDR1 is SGHRS and CDR2 YFSETQ. The CDR3 totals 13 residues. Trimming took 0 bases from V and 3 from J, leaving 7 bases between them. The CDR3 sequence: CASSLDSYYEQYF. In DNA, the CDR3 is TGCGCCAGCAGCTTGGACAGCTACTACGAGCAGTACTTC. Combining the CDR3 with reference TRBV5-1 and TRBJ2-7 gives the whole variable domain KAGVTQTPRYLIKTRGQQVTLSCSPISGHRSVSWYQQTPGQGLQFLFEYFSETQRNKGNFPGRFSGRQFSNSRSEMNVSTLELGDSALYLCASSLDSYYEQYFGPGTRLTVT.

The V and J genes are TRBV19 and TRBJ1-2; D gene ambiguous. Germline CDR1 is LNHDA and CDR2 is SQIVND (reference sequence). The CDR3 consists of 14 residues. Trimming removed 5 bases at V and 4 bases at J, with 14 bases between. The CDR3 region is CASSSRTGIYGYTF. The CDR3 DNA reads TGTGCCAGTAGTTCCCGGACGGGGATCTATGGCTACACCTTC.

This chain connects TRBV29-1 to TRBJ2-1, with 8 bases matching TRBD2. The CDR3 length is 12 residues. V shed 3 bases and J 10 bases; nucleotides not matched to a gene: 5. CDR1 is SQVTM, CDR2 ANQGSEA, per germline. The DNA for the CDR3 is TGCAGCGTTGATTTAGCGGGAAGGGAGCAGTTCTTC. This sequence encodes CSVDLAGREQFF.

The chain joins TRBV23-1 to TRBJ2-7, with TRBD1 matching over 7 bases. TRBV23-1 is an open reading frame, and its role is uncertain. Trimming took 0 bases from V and 5 from J; bases not matched to a gene: 10. The CDR3 has 16 amino acids. CDR3 region: CASSQSGLRGGHEQYF. The CDR3 nucleotides are TGCGCCAGCAGTCAATCTGGTCTTAGAGGGGGCCACGAGCAGTACTTC.

Only a few counts were recorded for this clone. J is TRBJ2-5 and V is TRBV29-1; D is undetermined. Trimming left V 1 base short and J 0 bases short, with 9 bases between. CDR1 SQVTM and CDR2 ANQGSEA come from the germline V gene. This CDR3 contains 14 residues. The CDR3 bases are TGCAGCGTTGAAGCCGGCGCGTACCAAGAGACCCAGTACTTC. It specifies CSVEAGAYQETQYF. The variable domain in full, completed from reference TRBV29-1 and TRBJ2-5, reads SAVISQKPSRDICQRGTSLTIQCQVDSQVTMMFWYRQQPGQSLTLIATANQGSEATYESGFVIDKFPISRPNLTFSTLTVSNMSPEDSSIYLCSVEAGAYQETQYFGPGTRLLVL.

This clone was counted only a few times. This rearrangement joins TRBV29-1 to TRBJ2-3, with TRBD2 matching 10 bases. The CDR3 is made up of 14 amino acids. V shed 6 bases, J shed 4 bases, and the junction held 7 bases outside the gene matches. Germline CDR1 reads SQVTM; CDR2 reads ANQGSEA. The CDR3 here is CSVEKRGGPDTQYF. For the CDR3, the DNA is TGCAGCGTCGAGAAGCGGGGGGGCCCAGATACGCAGTATTTT.

The V and J genes are TRBV7-2 and TRBJ2-1, with D tentatively TRBD1 (5 bases). CDR1 is SGHTA, CDR2 FQGNSA, per germline. Trimming took off 5 bases at V and 9 bases at J, with 17 bases between the two ends. The CDR3 is 14 amino acids. CDR3 nucleotides: TGTGCCAGCAGCCAGGGTAGGGCCCAGGGTGAGCAGTTCTTC. It codes for CASSQGRAQGEQFF.

The rearrangement joins TRBV5-4 to TRBJ2-5, with TRBD1 matching over 7 bases. The ends lost 0 bases at V and 1 base at J; junction bases unmatched: 6. The CDR3 is 16 amino acids. The germline V gene has CDR1 SGHNT and CDR2 YYREEE (reference sequence). CDR3 amino acids: CASSLGPQGIQETQYF. The CDR3, as DNA: TGTGCCAGCAGCTTGGGGCCACAGGGGATCCAAGAGACCCAGTACTTC. Drawing the rest from reference TRBV5-4 and TRBJ2-5, the complete variable domain is ETGVTQSPTHLIKTRGQQVTLRCSSQSGHNTVSWYQQALGQGPQFIFQYYREEENGRGNFPPRFSGLQFPNYSSELNVNALELDDSALYLCASSLGPQGIQETQYFGPGTRLLVL.

The CDR3 DNA reads TGTGCCTGGAGAAATACCGGGACAACGGGGCAGCCCCAGCATTTT. It specifies CAWRNTGTTGQPQHF. This sequence joins TRBV30 and TRBJ1-5; a possible D gene is TRBD1 (6 bases). CDR1 and CDR2 (germline): GTSNPN, SVGIG (reference sequence). Trimming pared 3 bases from V and 7 bases from J, leaving 19 bases between. This CDR3 is 15 amino acids long.

The chain links TRBV7-9 to TRBJ2-7; TRBD2 matches at 7 bases. V dropped 5 bases and J dropped 3; count of bases not matched to a gene: 1. The CDR3 is 12 residues long. Germline V gene lookup returns CDR1 SEHNR and CDR2 FQNEAQ (reference sequence). The CDR3 DNA reads TGTGCCAGCAGCCGGGGGGACTACGAGCAGTACTTC. Translation gives CASSRGDYEQYF.

A few counts support this clone. This chain connects TRBV23-1 to TRBJ2-5, with D uncertain. TRBV23-1 is classed as an ORF, of uncertain function. Trimming removed 7 bases from V and 0 bases from J, with 6 bases in between. This CDR3 contains 12 residues. As DNA, the CDR3 is TGCGCCAGCATGTGGTACCAAGAGACCCAGTACTTC. It codes for CASMWYQETQYF.

The sample holds a few counts of this clone. The J gene is TRBJ2-5, the V gene TRBV29-1, with unresolved D. The V end was cut by 5 bases, the J end by 0 bases, with 13 bases between. The CDR3 has 14 amino acids. Looked up from germline, CDR1 is SQVTM and CDR2 is ANQGSEA. CDR3 protein: CSVYWQEHQETQYF. The CDR3 nucleotides read TGCAGCGTTTACTGGCAAGAGCACCAAGAGACCCAGTACTTC.

This clone occurred a few times. The chain employs TRBV28 and TRBJ2-7; possibly TRBD1 or TRBD2 for D (5 bases each). The V gene lost 6 bases and the J gene lost 6 bases, with 12 bases spanning the gap. CDR3 size: 12 residues. Germline CDR1 MDHEN, CDR2 SYDVKM. The CDR3 spells CASRGTVREQYF. CDR3 sequence (DNA): TGTGCCAGCAGGGGGACGGTTCGCGAGCAGTACTTC.

The CDR3 DNA is TGTGCCAGCAGCTTGGAAGGGACAGGGAAAACTGAAGCTTTCTTT. It is translated as CASSLEGTGKTEAFF. The rearrangement links TRBV5-6 to TRBJ1-1; 9 bases align to TRBD1. Looked up from germline, CDR1 is SGHDT and CDR2 is YYEEEE. This CDR3 comprises 15 residues. Trimming cost V 0 bases and J 5 bases; bases outside gene matches: 5.

This clone came up a few times. The chain couples TRBV14 to TRBJ2-5; D unclear. This CDR3 is built from 13 residues. The ends were cut back, 4 bases at V and 4 bases at J, with 10 bases in the middle. The V gene's germline CDR1 is SGHDN and CDR2 FVKESK. The CDR3 DNA is TGTGCCAGCAGCCTTCAAGTTCTAGAGACCCAGTACTTC. This translates into CASSLQVLETQYF.

Points on this clone: This CDR3 is also generated by other DNA sequences in the sample. The chain joins TRBV30 to TRBJ1-5; D gene uncertain. Germline loops: CDR1 GTSNPN, CDR2 SVGIG (reference sequence). The CDR3 runs 13 residues. The V gene lost 0 bases and the J gene lost 4 bases, with 7 bases spanning the gap. CDR3 in DNA: TGTGCCTGGAGTGTACTAGGGAATCAGCCCCAGCATTTT. This encodes CAWSVLGNQPQHF.

V and J are TRBV25-1 and TRBJ2-5; D ambiguous. CDR3 length: 14 residues. Germline V gene sequence: CDR1 MGHDK, CDR2 SYGVNS. V lost 5 bases, J lost 5 bases, and 15 bases lay in between. CDR3 nucleotide sequence: TGTGCCAGCAGTCCCCTTAAGGGATCCGAGACCCAGTACTTC. Translation: CASSPLKGSETQYF.